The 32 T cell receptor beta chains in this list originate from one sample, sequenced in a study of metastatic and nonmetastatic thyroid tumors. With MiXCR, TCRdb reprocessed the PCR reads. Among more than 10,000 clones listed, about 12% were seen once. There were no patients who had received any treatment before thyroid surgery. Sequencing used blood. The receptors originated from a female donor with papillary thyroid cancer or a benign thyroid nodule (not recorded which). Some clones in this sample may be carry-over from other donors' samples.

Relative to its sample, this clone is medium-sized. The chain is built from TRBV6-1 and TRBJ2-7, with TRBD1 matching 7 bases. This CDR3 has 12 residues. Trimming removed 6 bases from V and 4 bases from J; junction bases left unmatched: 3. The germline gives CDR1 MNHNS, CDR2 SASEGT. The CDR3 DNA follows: TGTGCCAGCAGGACAGGGATTTACGAGCAGTACTTC. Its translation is CASRTGIYEQYF.

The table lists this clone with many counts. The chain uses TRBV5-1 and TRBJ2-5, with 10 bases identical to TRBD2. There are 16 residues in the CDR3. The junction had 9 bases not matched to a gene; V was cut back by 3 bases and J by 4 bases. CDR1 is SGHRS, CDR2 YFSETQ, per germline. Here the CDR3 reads CASSWNSGRRGETQYF. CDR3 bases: TGCGCCAGCAGCTGGAATAGCGGGAGGCGGGGAGAGACCCAGTACTTC.

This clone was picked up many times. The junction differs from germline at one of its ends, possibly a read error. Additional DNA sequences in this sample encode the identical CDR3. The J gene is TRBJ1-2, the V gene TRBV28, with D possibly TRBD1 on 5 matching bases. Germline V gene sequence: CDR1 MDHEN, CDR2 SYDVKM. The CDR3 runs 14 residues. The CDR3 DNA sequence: TGCGCCAGCAGATCCCTACAGGCATACTATGGCTACACCTTC. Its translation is CASRSLQAYYGYTF.

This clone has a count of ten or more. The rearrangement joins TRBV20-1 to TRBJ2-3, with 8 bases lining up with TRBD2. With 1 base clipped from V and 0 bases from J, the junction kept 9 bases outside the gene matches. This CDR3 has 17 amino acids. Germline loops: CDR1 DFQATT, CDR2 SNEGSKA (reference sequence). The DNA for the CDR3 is TGCAGTGCTAGAGTGAGCGGGGGAAGAACTAGCACAGATACGCAGTATTTT. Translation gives CSARVSGGRTSTDTQYF.

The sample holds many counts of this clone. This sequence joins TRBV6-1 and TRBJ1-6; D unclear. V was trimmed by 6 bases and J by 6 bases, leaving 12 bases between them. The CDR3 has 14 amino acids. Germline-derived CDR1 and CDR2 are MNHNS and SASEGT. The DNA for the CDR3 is TGTGCCAGCAGCTACCGGGAAGCTAATTCACCCCTCCACTTT. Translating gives CASSYREANSPLHF.

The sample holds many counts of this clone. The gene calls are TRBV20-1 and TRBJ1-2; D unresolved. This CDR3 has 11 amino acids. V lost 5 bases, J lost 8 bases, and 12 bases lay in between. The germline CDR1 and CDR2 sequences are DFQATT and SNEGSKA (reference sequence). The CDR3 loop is CSALGMGGYTF. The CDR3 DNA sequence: TGCAGTGCTCTTGGTATGGGAGGCTACACCTTC.

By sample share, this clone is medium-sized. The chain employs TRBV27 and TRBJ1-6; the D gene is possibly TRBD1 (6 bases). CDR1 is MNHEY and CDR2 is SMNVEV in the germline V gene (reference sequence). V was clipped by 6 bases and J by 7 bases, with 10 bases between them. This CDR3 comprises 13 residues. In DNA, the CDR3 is TGTGCCAGCAGAAGCACAGGGAATTCACCCCTCCACTTT. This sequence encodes CASRSTGNSPLHF.

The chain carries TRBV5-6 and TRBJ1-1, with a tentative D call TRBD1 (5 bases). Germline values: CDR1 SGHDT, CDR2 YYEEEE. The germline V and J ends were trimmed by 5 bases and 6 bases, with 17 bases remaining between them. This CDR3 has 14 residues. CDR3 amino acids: CASRTGSQAPEAFF. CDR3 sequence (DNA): TGTGCCAGCAGAACAGGATCACAGGCTCCTGAAGCTTTCTTT.

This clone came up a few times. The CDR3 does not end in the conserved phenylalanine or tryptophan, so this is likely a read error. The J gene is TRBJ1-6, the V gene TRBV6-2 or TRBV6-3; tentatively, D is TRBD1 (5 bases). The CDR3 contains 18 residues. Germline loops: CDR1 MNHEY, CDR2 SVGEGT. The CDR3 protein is CVISVRDGTSLDNSPLHL. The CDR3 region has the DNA TGTGTCATCAGCGTCCGGGACGGAACTTCTCTCGATAATTCACCCCTCCACCTT.

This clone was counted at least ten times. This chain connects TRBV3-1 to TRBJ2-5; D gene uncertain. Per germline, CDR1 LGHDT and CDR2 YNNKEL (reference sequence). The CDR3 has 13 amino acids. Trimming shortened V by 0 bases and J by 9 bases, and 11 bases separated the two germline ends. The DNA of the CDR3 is TGTGCCAGCAGCCAAGAACGGGTTTTGGCCCAGTACTTC. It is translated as CASSQERVLAQYF.

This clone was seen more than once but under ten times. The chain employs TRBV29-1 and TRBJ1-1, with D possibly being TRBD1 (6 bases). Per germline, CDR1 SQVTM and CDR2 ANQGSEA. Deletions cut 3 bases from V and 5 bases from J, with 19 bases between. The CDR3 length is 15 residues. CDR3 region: CSVEDTGQGMTEAFF. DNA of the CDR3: TGCAGCGTTGAGGATACGGGGCAGGGGATGACTGAAGCTTTCTTT.

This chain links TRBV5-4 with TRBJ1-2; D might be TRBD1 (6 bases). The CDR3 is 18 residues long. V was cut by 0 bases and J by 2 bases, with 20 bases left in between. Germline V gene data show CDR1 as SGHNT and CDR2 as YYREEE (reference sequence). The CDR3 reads CASSLGSQQGVTNYGYTF. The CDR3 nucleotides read TGTGCCAGCAGCTTGGGGTCCCAACAGGGAGTCACGAACTATGGCTACACCTTC.

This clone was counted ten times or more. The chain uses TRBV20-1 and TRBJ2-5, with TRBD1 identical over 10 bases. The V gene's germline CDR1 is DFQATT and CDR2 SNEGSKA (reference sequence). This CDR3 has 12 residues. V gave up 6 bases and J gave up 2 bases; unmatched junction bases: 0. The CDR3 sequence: CSADRGQETQYF. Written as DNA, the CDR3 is TGCAGTGCGGACAGGGGGCAAGAGACCCAGTACTTC.

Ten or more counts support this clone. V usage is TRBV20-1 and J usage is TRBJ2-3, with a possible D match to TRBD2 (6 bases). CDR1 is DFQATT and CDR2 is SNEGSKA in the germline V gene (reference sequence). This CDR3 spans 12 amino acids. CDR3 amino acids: CRPGLNTDTQYF. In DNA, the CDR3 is TGCAGGCCGGGACTCAACACAGATACGCAGTATTTT.

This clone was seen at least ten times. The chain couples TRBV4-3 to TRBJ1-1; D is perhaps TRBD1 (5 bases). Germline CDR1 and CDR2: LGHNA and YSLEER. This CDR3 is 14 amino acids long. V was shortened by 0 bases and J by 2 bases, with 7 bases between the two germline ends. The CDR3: CASSQDQGNTEAFF. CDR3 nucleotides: TGCGCCAGCAGCCAAGACCAGGGTAACACTGAAGCTTTCTTT.

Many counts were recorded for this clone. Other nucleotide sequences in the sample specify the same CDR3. CDR3 region: CASSLGLLLGDSLAKNIQYF. CDR3 sequence (DNA): TGTGCCAGCAGCTTAGGACTCCTCTTGGGTGACAGTTTAGCCAAAAACATTCAGTACTTC. This rearrangement joins TRBV7-8 to TRBJ2-4, with D perhaps TRBD1 (5 bases). The CDR3 contains 20 residues. Trimming removed 1 base from V and 0 bases from J, with 22 bases in between. The germline V gene has CDR1 SGHVS and CDR2 FQNEAQ.

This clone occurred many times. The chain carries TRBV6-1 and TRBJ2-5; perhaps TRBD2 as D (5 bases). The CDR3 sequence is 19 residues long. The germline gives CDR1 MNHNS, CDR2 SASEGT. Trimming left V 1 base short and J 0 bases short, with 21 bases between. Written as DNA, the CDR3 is TGTGCCAGCAGTGAAGGGGGTTACACTCCAGGCGGGTACCAAGAGACCCAGTACTTC. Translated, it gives CASSEGGYTPGGYQETQYF.

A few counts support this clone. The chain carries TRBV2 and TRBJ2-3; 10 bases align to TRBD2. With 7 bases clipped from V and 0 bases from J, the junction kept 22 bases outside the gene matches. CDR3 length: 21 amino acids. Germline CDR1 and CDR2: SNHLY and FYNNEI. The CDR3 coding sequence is TGTGCCAGCAATGCCCTAAAACCTACAGCGGGAGGGACCGCTAGCACAGATACGCAGTATTTT. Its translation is CASNALKPTAGGTASTDTQYF.

The CDR3 nucleotides read TGTGCCAGCAGCCCCCGGGGGGTGTCTGAAGCTTTCTTT. Residues: CASSPRGVSEAFF. This chain joins TRBV11-2 and TRBJ1-1, with D perhaps TRBD1 (5 bases). V lost 5 bases to trimming and J lost 6 bases, with 13 bases between them. This CDR3 has 13 amino acids. The germline V gene has CDR1 SGHAT and CDR2 FQNNGV.

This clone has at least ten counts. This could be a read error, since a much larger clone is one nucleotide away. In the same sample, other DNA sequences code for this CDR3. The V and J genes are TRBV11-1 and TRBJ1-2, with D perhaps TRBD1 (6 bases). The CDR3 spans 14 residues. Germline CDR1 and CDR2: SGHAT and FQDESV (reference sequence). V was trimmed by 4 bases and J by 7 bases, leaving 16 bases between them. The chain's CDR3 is CASSSRRGLGGYTF. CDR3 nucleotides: TGTGCCAGCAGCTCTCGGCGGGGGCTCGGTGGCTACACCTTC.

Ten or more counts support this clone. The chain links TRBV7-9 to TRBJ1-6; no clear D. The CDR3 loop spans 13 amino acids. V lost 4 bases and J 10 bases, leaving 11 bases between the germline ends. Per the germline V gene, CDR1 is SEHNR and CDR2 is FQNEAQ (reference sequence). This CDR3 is CASSSTAKSPLHF. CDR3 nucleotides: TGTGCCAGCAGCTCGACCGCTAAGTCACCCCTCCACTTT.

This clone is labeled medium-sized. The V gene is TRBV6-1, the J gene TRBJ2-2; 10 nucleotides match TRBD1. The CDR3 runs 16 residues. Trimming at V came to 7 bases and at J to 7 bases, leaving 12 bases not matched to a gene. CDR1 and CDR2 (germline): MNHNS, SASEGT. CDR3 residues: CASTTAGQGRHGELFF. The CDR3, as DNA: TGTGCCAGCACTACGGCGGGACAGGGGAGGCACGGGGAGCTGTTTTTT.

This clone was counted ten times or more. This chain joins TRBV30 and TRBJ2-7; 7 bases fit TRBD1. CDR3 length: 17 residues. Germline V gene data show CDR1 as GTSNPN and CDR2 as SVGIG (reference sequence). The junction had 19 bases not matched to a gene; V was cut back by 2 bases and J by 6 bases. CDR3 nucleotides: TGTGCCTGGAGTAGTATAGTAGATCCCAAAACAGGGGCCGAGCAGTACTTC. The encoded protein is CAWSSIVDPKTGAEQYF.

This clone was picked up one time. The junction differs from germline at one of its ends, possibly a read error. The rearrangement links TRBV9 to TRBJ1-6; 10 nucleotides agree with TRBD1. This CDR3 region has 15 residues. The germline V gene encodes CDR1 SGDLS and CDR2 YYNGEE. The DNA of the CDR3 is TGTGCCAGCAGCGCCTCCGGGACAGGGGATTCACACCTCCACTTT. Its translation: CASSASGTGDSHLHF. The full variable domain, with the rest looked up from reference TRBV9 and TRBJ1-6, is DSGVTQTPKHLITATGQRVTLRCSPRSGDLSVYWYQQSLDQGLQFLIQYYNGEERAKGNILERFSAQQFPDLHSELNLSSLELGDSALYFCASSASGTGDSHLHFGNGTRLTVT.

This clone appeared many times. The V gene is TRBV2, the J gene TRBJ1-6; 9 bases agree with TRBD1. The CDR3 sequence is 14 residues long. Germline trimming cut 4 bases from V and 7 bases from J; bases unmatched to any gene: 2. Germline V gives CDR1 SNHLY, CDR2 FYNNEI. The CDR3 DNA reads TGTGCCAGCAGTGCGACAGGGGGAAATTCACCCCTCCACTTT. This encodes CASSATGGNSPLHF.

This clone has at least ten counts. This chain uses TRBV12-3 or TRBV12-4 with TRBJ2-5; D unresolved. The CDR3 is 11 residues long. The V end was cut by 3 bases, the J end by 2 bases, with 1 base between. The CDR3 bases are TGTGCCAGCAGTTTGCAAGAGACCCAGTACTTC. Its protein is CASSLQETQYF.

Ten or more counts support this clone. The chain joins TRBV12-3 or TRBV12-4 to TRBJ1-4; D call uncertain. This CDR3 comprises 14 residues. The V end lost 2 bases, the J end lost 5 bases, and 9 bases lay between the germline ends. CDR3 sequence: CASSLSGLNEKLFF. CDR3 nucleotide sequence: TGTGCCAGCAGTTTATCAGGACTGAATGAAAAACTGTTTTTT.

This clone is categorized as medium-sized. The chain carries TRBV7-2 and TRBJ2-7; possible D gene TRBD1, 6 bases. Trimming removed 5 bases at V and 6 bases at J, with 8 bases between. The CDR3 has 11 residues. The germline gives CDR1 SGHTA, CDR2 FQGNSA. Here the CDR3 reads CASSAGVEQYF. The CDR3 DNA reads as TGTGCCAGCAGCGCAGGGGTCGAGCAGTACTTC. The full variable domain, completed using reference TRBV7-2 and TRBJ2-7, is GAGVSQSPSNKVTEKGKDVELRCDPISGHTALYWYRQSLGQGLEFLIYFQGNSAPDKSGLPSDRFSAERTGGSVSTLTIQRTQQEDSAVYLCASSAGVEQYFGPGTRLTVT.

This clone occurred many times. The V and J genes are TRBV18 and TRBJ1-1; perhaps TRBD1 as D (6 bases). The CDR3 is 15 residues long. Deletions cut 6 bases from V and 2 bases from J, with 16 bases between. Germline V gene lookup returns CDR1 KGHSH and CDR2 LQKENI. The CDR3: CASSHGQSQNTEAFF. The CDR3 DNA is TGTGCCAGCTCCCACGGACAGAGCCAAAACACTGAAGCTTTCTTT.

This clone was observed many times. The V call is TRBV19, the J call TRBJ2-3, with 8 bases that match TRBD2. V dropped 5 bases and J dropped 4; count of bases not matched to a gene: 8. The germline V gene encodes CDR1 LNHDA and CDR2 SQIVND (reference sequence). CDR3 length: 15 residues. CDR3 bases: TGTGCCAGTAGTGGGAGCGGGAGTTTTGCAGATACGCAGTATTTT. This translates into CASSGSGSFADTQYF. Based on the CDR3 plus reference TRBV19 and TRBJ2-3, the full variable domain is DGGITQSPKYLFRKEGQNVTLSCEQNLNHDAMYWYRQDPGQGLRLIYYSQIVNDFQKGDIAEGYSVSREKKESFPLTVTSAQKNPTAFYLCASSGSGSFADTQYFGPGTRLTVL.

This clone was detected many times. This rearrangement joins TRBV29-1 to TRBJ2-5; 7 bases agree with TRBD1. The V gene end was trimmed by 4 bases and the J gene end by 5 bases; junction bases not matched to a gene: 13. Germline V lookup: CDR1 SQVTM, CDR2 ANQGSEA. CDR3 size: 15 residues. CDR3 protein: CSVAPSPTGSETQYF. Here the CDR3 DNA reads TGCAGCGTTGCCCCCTCCCCGACAGGGAGCGAGACCCAGTACTTC.

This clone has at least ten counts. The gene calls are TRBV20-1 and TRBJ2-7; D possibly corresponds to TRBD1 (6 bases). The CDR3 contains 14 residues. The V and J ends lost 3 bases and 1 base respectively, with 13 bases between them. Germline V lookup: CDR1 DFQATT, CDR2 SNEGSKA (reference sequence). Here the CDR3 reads CSARWQGRSYEQYF. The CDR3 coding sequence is TGCAGTGCTAGGTGGCAGGGGCGTTCCTACGAGCAGTACTTC.